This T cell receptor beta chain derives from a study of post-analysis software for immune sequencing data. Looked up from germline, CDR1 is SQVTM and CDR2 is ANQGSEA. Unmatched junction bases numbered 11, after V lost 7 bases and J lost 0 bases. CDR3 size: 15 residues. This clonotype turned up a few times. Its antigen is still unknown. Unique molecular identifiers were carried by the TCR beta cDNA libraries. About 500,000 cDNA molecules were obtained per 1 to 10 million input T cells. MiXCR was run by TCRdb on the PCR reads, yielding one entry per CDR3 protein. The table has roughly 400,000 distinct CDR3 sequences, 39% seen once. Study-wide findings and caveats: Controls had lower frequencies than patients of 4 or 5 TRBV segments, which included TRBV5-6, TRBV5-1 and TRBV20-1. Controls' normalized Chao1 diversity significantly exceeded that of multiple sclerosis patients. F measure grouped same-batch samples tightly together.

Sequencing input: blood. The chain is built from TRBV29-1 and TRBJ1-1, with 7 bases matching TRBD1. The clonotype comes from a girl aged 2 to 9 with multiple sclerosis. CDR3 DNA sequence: TGCAGCGCCGTTTACAGGGGAACTATGAACACTGAAGCTTTCTTT. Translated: CSAVYRGTMNTEAFF. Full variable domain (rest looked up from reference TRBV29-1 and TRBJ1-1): SAVISQKPSRDICQRGTSLTIQCQVDSQVTMMFWYRQQPGQSLTLIATANQGSEATYESGFVIDKFPISRPNLTFSTLTVSNMSPEDSSIYLCSAVYRGTMNTEAFFGQGTRLTVV.